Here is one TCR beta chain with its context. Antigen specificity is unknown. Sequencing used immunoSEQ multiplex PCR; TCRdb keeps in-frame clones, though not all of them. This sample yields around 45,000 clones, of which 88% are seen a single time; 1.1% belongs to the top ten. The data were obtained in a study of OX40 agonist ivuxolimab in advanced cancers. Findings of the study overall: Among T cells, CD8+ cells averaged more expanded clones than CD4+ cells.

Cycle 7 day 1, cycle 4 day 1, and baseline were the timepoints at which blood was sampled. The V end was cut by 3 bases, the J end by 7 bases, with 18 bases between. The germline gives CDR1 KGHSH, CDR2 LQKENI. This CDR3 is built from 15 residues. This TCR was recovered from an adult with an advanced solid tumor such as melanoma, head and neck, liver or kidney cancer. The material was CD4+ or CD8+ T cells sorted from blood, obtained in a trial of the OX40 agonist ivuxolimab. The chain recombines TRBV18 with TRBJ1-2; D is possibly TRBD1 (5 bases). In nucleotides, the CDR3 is TGTGCCAGCTCACCGCCGAACCGGGACCAGGGTGGCTACACCTTC. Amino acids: CASSPPNRDQGGYTF.